Sequencing of this TCR beta chain was carried out in a study of T cell changes during pregnancy in multiple sclerosis. Germline V lookup: CDR1 SGHVS, CDR2 FQNEAQ. The V gene lost 5 bases and the J gene lost 3 bases, with 17 bases spanning the gap. The CDR3 totals 16 residues. Profiling relied on immunoSEQ multiplex PCR, and the TCRdb table lists in-frame clones only, not all of them. In the table there are tens of thousands of clones, less than 90% of which are singletons. This clone was seen once. This chain joins TRBV7-8 and TRBJ1-5, with a possible D match to TRBD1 (6 bases). This TCR derives from a female donor with multiple sclerosis, enrolled in a pregnancy study. Material: peripheral blood, obtained before pregnancy. In DNA, the CDR3 is TGTGCCAGCAGCGTCACAGGGCTAGAGAACAATCAGCCCCAGCATTTT. Encoded protein: CASSVTGLENNQPQHF.